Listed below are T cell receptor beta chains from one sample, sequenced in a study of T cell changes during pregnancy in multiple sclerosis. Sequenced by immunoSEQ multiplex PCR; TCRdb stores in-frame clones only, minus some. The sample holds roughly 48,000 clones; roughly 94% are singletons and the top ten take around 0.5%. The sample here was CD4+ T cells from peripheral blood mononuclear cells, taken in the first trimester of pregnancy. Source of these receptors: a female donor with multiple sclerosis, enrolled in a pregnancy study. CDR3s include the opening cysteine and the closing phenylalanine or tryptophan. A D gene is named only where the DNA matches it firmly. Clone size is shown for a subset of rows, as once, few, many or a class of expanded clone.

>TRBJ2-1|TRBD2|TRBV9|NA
CASSVLTSGNEQFF
TGTGCCAGCAGCGTTCTTACTAGCGGCAATGAGCAGTTCTTC
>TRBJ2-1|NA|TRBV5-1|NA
CASSPGTWGNEQFF
TGCGCCAGCAGTCCAGGGACATGGGGGAATGAGCAGTTCTTC
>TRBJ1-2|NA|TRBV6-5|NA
CASRGGRVYGYTF
TGTGCCAGCAGGGGAGGGAGGGTCTATGGCTACACCTTC
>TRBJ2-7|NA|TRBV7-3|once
CASSLWRQRFSYEQYF
TGTGCCAGCAGCTTGTGGAGGCAGCGATTCTCCTACGAGCAGTACTTC
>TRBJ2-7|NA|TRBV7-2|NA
CASSHGPGEQYF
TGTGCCAGCAGCCACGGTCCGGGGGAGCAGTACTTC
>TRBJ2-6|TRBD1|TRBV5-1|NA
CASSSITDRGPGANVLTF
TGCGCCAGCAGCTCAATAACGGACAGGGGGCCTGGGGCCAACGTCCTGACTTTC
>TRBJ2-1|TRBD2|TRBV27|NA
CASQKAGSGGAGQFF
TGTGCCAGCCAAAAAGCGGGTAGCGGGGGGGCCGGGCAGTTCTTC
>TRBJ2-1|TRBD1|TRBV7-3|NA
CASSLQGAHGNEQFF
TGTGCCAGCAGCTTACAGGGGGCGCACGGCAATGAGCAGTTCTTC
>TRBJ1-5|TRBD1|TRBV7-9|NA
CASSLAGTGNQPQHF
TGTGCCAGCAGCTTGGCCGGGACAGGCAATCAGCCCCAGCATTTT
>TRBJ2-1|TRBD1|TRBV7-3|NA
CASSYRDREQFF
TGTGCCAGCAGCTACCGGGACAGAGAGCAGTTCTTC
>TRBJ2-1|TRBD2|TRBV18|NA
CASSPLRLAGPLDSYNEQFF
TGTGCCAGCTCACCACTAAGACTAGCGGGCCCCCTCGACTCCTACAATGAGCAGTTCTTC
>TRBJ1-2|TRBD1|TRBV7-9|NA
CASSHWTGPGYTF
TGTGCCAGCAGCCATTGGACAGGGCCTGGCTACACCTTC
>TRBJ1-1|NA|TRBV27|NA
CASSLFWNTEAFF
TGTGCCAGCAGTTTATTCTGGAACACTGAAGCTTTCTTT
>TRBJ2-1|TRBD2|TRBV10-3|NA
CAISFSGTSGVYNEQFF
TGTGCCATCAGTTTTTCCGGGACTAGCGGGGTGTACAATGAGCAGTTCTTC
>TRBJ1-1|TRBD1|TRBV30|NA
CASLTGLNTEAFF
TGTGCCTCTTTGACAGGGCTGAACACTGAAGCTTTCTTT
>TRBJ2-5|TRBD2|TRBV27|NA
CASSPRGGSETQYF
TGTGCCAGCAGTCCCCGGGGGGGATCGGAGACCCAGTACTTC
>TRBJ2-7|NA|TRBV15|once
CATSRANRDSYEQYF
TGTGCCACCAGCAGAGCGAACAGGGACTCCTACGAGCAGTACTTC
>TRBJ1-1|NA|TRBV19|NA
CASRQAVQAFF
TGTGCCAGTAGGCAAGCCGTTCAAGCTTTCTTT
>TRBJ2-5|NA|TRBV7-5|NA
CARSFPGQTYQETQYF
TGTGCCAGAAGCTTTCCGGGACAGACGTACCAAGAGACCCAGTACTTC
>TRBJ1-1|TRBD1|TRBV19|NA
CASAGTGFTEAFF
TGTGCCAGCGCCGGGACAGGGTTTACTGAAGCTTTCTTT
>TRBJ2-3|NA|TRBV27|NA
CASSLQGGWDTQYF
TGTGCCAGCAGTTTGCAGGGGGGCTGGGATACGCAGTATTTT
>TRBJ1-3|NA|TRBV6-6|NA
CASSYSQGNSGNTIYF
TGTGCCAGCAGTTACTCGCAGGGAAACTCTGGAAACACCATATATTTT
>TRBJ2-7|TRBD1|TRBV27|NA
CASSSGGLSPRPYEQYF
TGTGCCAGCAGTTCAGGGGGCCTGTCGCCGAGACCCTACGAGCAGTACTTC
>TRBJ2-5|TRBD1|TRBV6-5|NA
CASSGYRGQETQYF
TGTGCCAGCAGTGGCTACAGGGGGCAAGAGACCCAGTACTTC
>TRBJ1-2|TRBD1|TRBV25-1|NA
CASGTGKANYGYTF
TGTGCCAGCGGGACAGGGAAAGCTAACTATGGCTACACCTTC
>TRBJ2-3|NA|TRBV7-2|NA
CASSLQRDTQYF
TGTGCCAGCAGCTTACAGCGAGATACGCAGTATTTT
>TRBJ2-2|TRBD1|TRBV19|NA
CASSKSSGQGPGELFF
TGTGCCAGTAGTAAGTCATCGGGACAGGGCCCCGGGGAGCTGTTTTTT
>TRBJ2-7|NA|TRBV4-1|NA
CASSQDAGREEQYF
TGCGCCAGCAGCCAAGACGCAGGACGGGAAGAGCAGTACTTC
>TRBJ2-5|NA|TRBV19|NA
CASNRDGEETQYF
TGTGCCAGTAACAGGGACGGAGAAGAGACCCAGTACTTC
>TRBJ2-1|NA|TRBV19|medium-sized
CASSIQGNEQFF
TGTGCCAGTAGTATCCAGGGAAATGAGCAGTTCTTC
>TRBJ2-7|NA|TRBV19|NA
CASSIWSDTYSYEQYF
TGTGCCAGTAGTATATGGTCCGACACCTACTCCTACGAGCAGTACTTC
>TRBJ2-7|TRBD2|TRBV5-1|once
CASSSLAGVSGEQYF
TGCGCCAGCAGCTCCTTAGCGGGGGTCAGTGGCGAGCAGTACTTC
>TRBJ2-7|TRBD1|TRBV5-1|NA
CASSPDNRGPAHF
TGCGCCAGCAGCCCGGATAACAGGGGACCCGCGCACTTC
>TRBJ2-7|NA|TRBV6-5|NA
CASSTRRGSSYEQYF
TGTGCCAGCAGTACACGCCGCGGGTCCTCCTACGAGCAGTACTTC
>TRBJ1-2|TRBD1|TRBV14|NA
CASSAGTGSNYGYTF
TGTGCCAGCAGCGCCGGGACAGGGAGCAACTATGGCTACACCTTC
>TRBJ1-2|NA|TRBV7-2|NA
CASSLAREMLYGYTF
TGTGCCAGCAGCTTAGCGCGGGAAATGCTCTATGGCTACACCTTC
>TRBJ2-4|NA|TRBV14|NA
CASSRAIAKNIQYF
TGTGCCAGCAGCCGAGCCATAGCCAAAAACATTCAGTACTTC
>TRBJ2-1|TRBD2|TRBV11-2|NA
CASSSRLAGDNEQFF
TGTGCCAGCAGCTCCCGACTAGCGGGGGACAATGAGCAGTTCTTC
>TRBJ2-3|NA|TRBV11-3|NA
CASSGRGSTDTQYF
TGTGCCAGCAGCGGGAGGGGGAGCACAGATACGCAGTATTTT